One sample yielded the 18 T cell receptor beta chains listed below, sequenced in a study of blood T cells in healthy people across ages. Using a J-beta primer mix together with a sample-barcoded 5' primer, a second PCR was run for roughly 7 to 12 cycles. MiXCR, run by TCRdb on the 5' RACE reads, gives a single entry per CDR3 protein. Seen here are 1.5 million to 1.9 million distinct CDR3 sequences, less than 45% observed once, and the top ten hold 4%. The sample consisted of blood. These receptors originate from a woman between 18 and 30 years old in good health.

This clonotype was seen a handful of times. V is TRBV7-9 and J is TRBJ1-6; the D gene is possibly TRBD1 (5 bases). The CDR3 runs 15 residues. V lost 5 bases and J 2 bases, leaving 10 bases between the germline ends. Germline lookup yields CDR1 SEHNR and CDR2 FQNEAQ (reference sequence). The CDR3 DNA follows: TGTGCCAGCAGCACCCCAGGGACCTATAATTCACCCCTCCACTTT. Translation: CASSTPGTYNSPLHF.

The chain links TRBV7-2 to TRBJ1-6; D remains unclear. Per the germline V gene, CDR1 is SGHTA and CDR2 is FQGNSA. V lost 0 bases to trimming and J lost 11 bases, with 5 bases between them. This CDR3 region has 12 residues. In DNA form, the CDR3 reads TGTGCCAGCAGCTTAGCTCGTCCACCCCTCCACTTT. It translates to CASSLARPPLHF.

This chain uses TRBV25-1 with TRBJ1-5, with 8 positions matching TRBD1. The trim removed 6 bases at V and 7 bases at J, leaving 8 bases unmatched. In germline, CDR1 is MGHDK, CDR2 SYGVNS. The CDR3 extends over 14 amino acids. CDR3 sequence (DNA): TGTGCCAGCAGCGCAGGGGCAGGGGGCCAGCCCCAGCATTTT. Residues: CASSAGAGGQPQHF.

This clonotype was seen a few times. V is TRBV29-1 and J is TRBJ2-1, with TRBD2 as a possible D gene (6 bases). Germline V gene lookup returns CDR1 SQVTM and CDR2 ANQGSEA. The V and J ends lost 0 bases and 0 bases respectively, with 15 bases between them. This CDR3 spans 17 amino acids. CDR3 nucleotide sequence: TGCAGCGTTGAAGATACCCGACTAGTCAGCTCCTACAATGAGCAGTTCTTC. Amino acid sequence: CSVEDTRLVSSYNEQFF.

The V call is TRBV9, the J call TRBJ2-1, with 9 nucleotides matching TRBD1. The junction had 10 bases not matched to a gene; V was cut back by 3 bases and J by 6 bases. The CDR3 contains 16 residues. Germline V lookup: CDR1 SGDLS, CDR2 YYNGEE. The CDR3 sequence: CASSARQGVSPNEQFF. CDR3 nucleotide sequence: TGTGCCAGCAGCGCCAGACAGGGGGTCTCACCCAATGAGCAGTTCTTC.

This clonotype was found a few times. This chain uses TRBV20-1 with TRBJ2-6; D not certain. Trimming pared 6 bases from V and 4 bases from J, leaving 7 bases between. The CDR3 runs to 12 residues. Germline-derived CDR1 and CDR2 are DFQATT and SNEGSKA (reference sequence). The CDR3 coding sequence is TGCAGTGCAATTAGCGGGGCCAACGTCCTGACTTTC. Translation: CSAISGANVLTF.

This clonotype is deemed medium-sized (0.01 to 0.1%). The V gene is TRBV12-3 or TRBV12-4, the J gene TRBJ1-2; TRBD1 is a possible D gene (6 bases). V shed 3 bases and J shed 7 bases, with 15 bases lying between them. There are 14 residues in the CDR3. In DNA, the CDR3 is TGTGCCAGCAGTTTTACCGGGGGCGGCTTTGGCTACACCTTC. Protein product: CASSFTGGGFGYTF.

The rearrangement links TRBV19 to TRBJ2-5, with a possible D match to TRBD1 (6 bases). The V gene's germline CDR1 is LNHDA and CDR2 SQIVND (reference sequence). Trimming took off 3 bases at V and 2 bases at J, with 13 bases between the two ends. CDR3 size: 15 residues. The CDR3 DNA sequence: TGTGCCAGTAGTATGTCAGGACAGATTCAAGAGACCCAGTACTTC. Translated: CASSMSGQIQETQYF.

This clonotype turned up a few times. The CDR3 spells CSARKTGPTTDTQYF. Here the CDR3 DNA reads TGCAGTGCTAGAAAAACGGGGCCGACCACAGATACGCAGTATTTT. The V gene is TRBV20-1, the J gene TRBJ2-3; perhaps D is TRBD1 or TRBD2 (5 bases each). Germline V gene data show CDR1 as DFQATT and CDR2 as SNEGSKA (reference sequence). The CDR3 totals 15 residues. V was trimmed by 2 bases and J by 2 bases, leaving 14 bases between them.

This clonotype was detected many times. This chain's CDR3 is CASSVGTGFYEQYF. In nucleotides, the CDR3 is TGTGCCAGCAGCGTCGGGACAGGGTTCTACGAGCAGTACTTC. The genes are TRBV9 and TRBJ2-7; 9 nucleotides match TRBD1. Trimming removed 2 bases from V and 3 bases from J; junction bases left unmatched: 3. The CDR3 spans 14 residues. Germline V lookup: CDR1 SGDLS, CDR2 YYNGEE.

The gene calls are TRBV7-2 and TRBJ1-3; D is undetermined. V lost 5 bases and J 3 bases, leaving 17 bases between the germline ends. The germline CDR1 and CDR2 sequences are SGHTA and FQGNSA. This CDR3 region has 16 residues. Written as DNA, the CDR3 is TGTGCCAGCAGCCTTAAATATAGGGATGTTGGAAACACCATATATTTT. Its translation is CASSLKYRDVGNTIYF.

The V and J genes are TRBV20-1 and TRBJ1-2; D call uncertain. The CDR3 has 10 amino acids. Germline CDR1 and CDR2: DFQATT and SNEGSKA (reference sequence). The V end was cut by 8 bases, the J end by 4 bases, with 8 bases between. The CDR3 here is CSPSFYGYTF. CDR3 DNA: TGCAGTCCGTCATTCTATGGCTACACCTTC.

This clonotype was counted a few times. The chain couples TRBV7-9 to TRBJ2-3; 8 bases agree with TRBD2. This CDR3 has 16 amino acids. The germline CDR1 and CDR2 sequences are SEHNR and FQNEAQ (reference sequence). V dropped 2 bases and J dropped 1; count of bases not matched to a gene: 5. CDR3 sequence reads: CASSLWVAGRTDTQYF. DNA for the CDR3: TGTGCCAGCAGCTTATGGGTAGCGGGGCGCACAGATACGCAGTATTTT. Together with reference TRBV7-9 and TRBJ2-3, the CDR3 gives the full variable domain: DTGVSQNPRHKITKRGQNVTFRCDPISEHNRLYWYRQTLGQGPEFLTYFQNEAQLEKSRLLSDRFSAERPKGSFSTLEIQRTEQGDSAMYLCASSLWVAGRTDTQYFGPGTRLTVL.

The chain uses TRBV27 and TRBJ2-1, with 9 bases lining up with TRBD2. The CDR3 covers 15 residues. Germline-derived CDR1 and CDR2 are MNHEY and SMNVEV (reference sequence). V shed 6 bases and J 6 bases; nucleotides not matched to a gene: 9. As DNA, the CDR3 is TGTGCCAGCAGCTTCCAGACTAGCGGACGCAATGAGCAGTTCTTC. Its translation: CASSFQTSGRNEQFF.

The count of this clonotype is one. The chain has TRBV2 and TRBJ2-1; 8 nucleotides match TRBD1. V trimming: 4 bases; J trimming: 8 bases; junction bases outside the gene matches: 7. From germline, CDR1 is SNHLY and CDR2 FYNNEI. The CDR3 is 14 residues long. CDR3 loop: CASSVGQGGDEQFF. The CDR3 DNA follows: TGTGCCAGCAGTGTCGGACAGGGAGGCGATGAGCAGTTCTTC.

The gene calls are TRBV20-1 and TRBJ2-5; perhaps TRBD2 as D (5 bases). Trimming shortened V by 6 bases and J by 4 bases, and 12 bases separated the two germline ends. The CDR3 has 12 residues. Germline V gene sequence: CDR1 DFQATT, CDR2 SNEGSKA (reference sequence). The CDR3 sequence: CSAADWAETQYF. CDR3 bases: TGCAGTGCGGCGGACTGGGCAGAGACCCAGTACTTC.

The genes are TRBV7-2 and TRBJ2-7; TRBD1 aligns across 11 bases. Germline V gene lookup returns CDR1 SGHTA and CDR2 FQGNSA. V lost 5 bases, J lost 7 bases, and 10 bases stayed unmatched. The length of the CDR3 is 15 residues. The CDR3 nucleotides are TGTGCCAGCAGCACAGGACAGGGGGCCTGGAATGAGCAGTACTTC. Its protein product is CASSTGQGAWNEQYF.

This clonotype was found a few times. The chain is built from TRBV29-1 and TRBJ1-1; D is unresolved. This CDR3 has 13 residues. V lost 2 bases and J 0 bases, leaving 7 bases between the germline ends. The V gene's germline CDR1 is SQVTM and CDR2 ANQGSEA. CDR3 in DNA: TGCAGCGTTGAACTGAAGATGAACACTGAAGCTTTCTTT. Translated, it gives CSVELKMNTEAFF.